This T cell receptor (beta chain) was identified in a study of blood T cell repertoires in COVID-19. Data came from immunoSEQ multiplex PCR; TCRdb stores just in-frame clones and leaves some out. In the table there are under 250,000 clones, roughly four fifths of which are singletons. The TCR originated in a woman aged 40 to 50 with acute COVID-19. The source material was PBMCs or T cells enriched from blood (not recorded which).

This CDR3 reads CASSPTGRSYEQYF. The CDR3 region has the DNA TGTGCCAGCTCACCGACAGGGAGGTCCTACGAGCAGTACTTC. V gene TRBV18 combines with J gene TRBJ2-7; tentative D call: TRBD1 (7 bases). The CDR3 contains 14 residues. V lost 3 bases, J lost 1 base, and 10 bases lay in between. CDR1 is KGHSH, CDR2 LQKENI, per germline.